The T cell receptor (beta chain) under discussion was sequenced for a study of beta chain features in type 1 diabetes. About the study: Sorted cells examined across all samples numbered around 99,000,000.

Comments on this clone: As yet, its antigen is unknown.

This CDR3 has 13 residues. Trimming left V 5 bases short and J 5 bases short, with 10 bases between. Germline-derived CDR1 and CDR2 are MNHEY and SMNVEV (reference sequence). Since all of the isolated RNA was reverse transcribed, expressed TCRB transcripts were what got sequenced. The method was immunoSEQ multiplex PCR; TCRdb's version includes in-frame clones alone and lacks a portion of them. The table lists some 190,000 clones, approximately 8% of them singletons. CD45RO/CCR7/CD25/CD127/CD95/CD27 staining was used to isolate CD4+ naive, central memory, regulatory and stem cell-like memory cells by sorting. Study findings and constraints: More deletions and fewer insertions at VDJ junctions were found in patients with type 1 diabetes. The naive, central memory and Treg TCRB repertoires showed an apparent similarity that was greater among patients than among healthy donors. In all four CD4+ subsets, TCRB CDR3 length was significantly, moderately reduced in type 1 diabetes.

The chain employs TRBV27 and TRBJ1-5; maybe TRBD1 (5 bases). What was sequenced was central memory CD4+ T cells from blood. This clonotype was obtained from a woman aged 40 to 49 with type 1 diabetes. In DNA form, the CDR3 reads TGTGCCAGCAGTCTCAGGGTAGATCAGCCCCAGCATTTT. This gives the protein CASSLRVDQPQHF.